This TCR beta chain was documented in a study of tissue T cells after allogeneic stem cell transplantation. In regard to this clone: Gene names denote mouse genes. Sequencing ends 1 residue short of the CDR3 end; the germline J gene provides the rest.

Germline loops: CDR1 KGHPV, CDR2 FQNQEV (reference sequence). V was trimmed by 1 base and J by 1 base, leaving 10 bases between them. This CDR3 region has 15 residues. Described time point: mouse harvest day 7 after allogeneic transplant. The graft held 10^6 splenic CD5+ T cells and 10^7 T-cell-depleted bone marrow cells. The data were produced by immunoSEQ multiplex PCR, yet TCRdb's version contains in-frame clones alone and is incomplete. The sample consists of about 8,200 clones, around 40% of them appearing once. This receptor was taken from a female BALB/c mouse given C57BL/6 T cells with graft-versus-host disease after an allogeneic hematopoietic cell transplant. J is TRBJ1-1 and V is TRBV26, with D maybe TRBD1 (5 bases). Specimen: skin. CDR3 residues: CASSLLGRGNTEVFF. CDR3 DNA, as far as it was read: TGTGCCAGCAGTCTGTTAGGGAGGGGAAACACAGAAGTCTTC.